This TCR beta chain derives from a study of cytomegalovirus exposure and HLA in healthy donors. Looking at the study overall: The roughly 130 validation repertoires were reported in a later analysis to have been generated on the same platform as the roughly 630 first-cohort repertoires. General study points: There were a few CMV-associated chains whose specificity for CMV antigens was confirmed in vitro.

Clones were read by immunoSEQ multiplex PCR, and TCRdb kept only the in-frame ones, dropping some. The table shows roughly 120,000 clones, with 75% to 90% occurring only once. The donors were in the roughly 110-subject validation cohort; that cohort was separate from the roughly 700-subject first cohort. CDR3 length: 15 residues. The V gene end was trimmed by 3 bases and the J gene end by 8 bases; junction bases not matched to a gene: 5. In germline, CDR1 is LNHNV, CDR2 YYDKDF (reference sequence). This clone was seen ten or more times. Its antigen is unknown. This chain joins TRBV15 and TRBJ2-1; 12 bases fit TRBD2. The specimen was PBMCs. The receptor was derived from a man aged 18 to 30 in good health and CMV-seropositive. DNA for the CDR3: TGTGCCACCAGCAGCGCTAGCGGGGGGGCGGATGAGCAGTTCTTC. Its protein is CATSSASGGADEQFF.